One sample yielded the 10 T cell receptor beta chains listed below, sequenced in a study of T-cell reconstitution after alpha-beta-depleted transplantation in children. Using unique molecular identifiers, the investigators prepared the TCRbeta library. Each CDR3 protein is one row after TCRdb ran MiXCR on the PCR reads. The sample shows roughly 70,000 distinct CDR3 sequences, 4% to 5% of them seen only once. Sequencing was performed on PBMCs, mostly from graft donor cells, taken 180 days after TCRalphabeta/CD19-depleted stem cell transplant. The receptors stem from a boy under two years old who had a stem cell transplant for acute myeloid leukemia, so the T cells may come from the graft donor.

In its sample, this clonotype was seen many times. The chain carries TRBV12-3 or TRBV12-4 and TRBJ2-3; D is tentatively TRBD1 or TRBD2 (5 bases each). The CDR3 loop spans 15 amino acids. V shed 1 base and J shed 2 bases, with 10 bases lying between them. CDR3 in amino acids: CASSLDGAFTDTQYF. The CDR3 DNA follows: TGTGCCAGCAGTTTAGACGGGGCCTTCACAGATACGCAGTATTTT.

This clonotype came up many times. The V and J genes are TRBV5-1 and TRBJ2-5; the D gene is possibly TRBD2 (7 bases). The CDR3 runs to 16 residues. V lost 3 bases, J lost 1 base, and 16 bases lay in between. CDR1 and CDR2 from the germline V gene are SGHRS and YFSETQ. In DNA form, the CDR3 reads TGCGCCAGCAGCTCCCTATCGCGGGGGCCCCAAGAGACCCAGTACTTC. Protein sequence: CASSSLSRGPQETQYF.

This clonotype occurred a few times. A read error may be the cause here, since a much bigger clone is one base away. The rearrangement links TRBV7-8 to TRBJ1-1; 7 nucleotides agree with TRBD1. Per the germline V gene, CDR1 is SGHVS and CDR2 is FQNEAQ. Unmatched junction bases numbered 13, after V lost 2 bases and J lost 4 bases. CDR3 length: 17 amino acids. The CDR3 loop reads CASSLRGQVRAGTEAFF. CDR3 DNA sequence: TGTGCCAGCAGCTTAAGAGGACAGGTCCGCGCGGGCACTGAAGCTTTCTTT.

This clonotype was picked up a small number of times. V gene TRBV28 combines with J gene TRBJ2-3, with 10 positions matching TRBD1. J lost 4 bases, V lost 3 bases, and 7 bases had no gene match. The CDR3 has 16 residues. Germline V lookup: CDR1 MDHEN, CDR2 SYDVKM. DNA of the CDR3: TGTGCCAGCAGTTTCCGTTGGGACAGGGGCCCAGATACGCAGTATTTT. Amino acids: CASSFRWDRGPDTQYF. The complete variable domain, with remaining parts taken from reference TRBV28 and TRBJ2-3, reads DVKVTQSSRYLVKRTGEKVFLECVQDMDHENMFWYRQDPGLGLRLIYFSYDVKMKEKGDIPEGYSVSREKKERFSLILESASTNQTSMYLCASSFRWDRGPDTQYFGPGTRLTVL.

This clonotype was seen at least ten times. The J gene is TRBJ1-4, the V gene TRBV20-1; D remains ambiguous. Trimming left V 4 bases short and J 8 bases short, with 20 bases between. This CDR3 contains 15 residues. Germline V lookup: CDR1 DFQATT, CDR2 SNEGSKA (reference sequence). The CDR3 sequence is CSAKHTTSIKEKLFF. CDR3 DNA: TGCAGTGCTAAACATACGACGTCCATAAAGGAAAAACTGTTTTTT.

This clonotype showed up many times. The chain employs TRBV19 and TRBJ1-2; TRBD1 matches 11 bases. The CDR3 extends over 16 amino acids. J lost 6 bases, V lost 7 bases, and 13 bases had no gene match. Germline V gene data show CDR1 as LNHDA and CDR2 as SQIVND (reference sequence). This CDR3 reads CASTENPGTGGDGYTF. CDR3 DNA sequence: TGTGCCAGTACCGAAAACCCCGGGACAGGGGGGGATGGCTACACCTTC.

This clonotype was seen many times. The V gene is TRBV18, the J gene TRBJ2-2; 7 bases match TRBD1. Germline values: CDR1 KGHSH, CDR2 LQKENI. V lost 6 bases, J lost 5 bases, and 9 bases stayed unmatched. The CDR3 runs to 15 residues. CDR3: CASSPTGTGTGELFF. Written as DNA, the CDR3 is TGTGCCAGCTCGCCGACAGGGACCGGGACCGGGGAGCTGTTTTTT. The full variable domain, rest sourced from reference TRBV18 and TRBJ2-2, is NAGVMQNPRHLVRRRGQEARLRCSPMKGHSHVYWYRQLPEEGLKFMVYLQKENIIDESGMPKERFSAEFPKEGPSILRIQQVVRGDSAAYFCASSPTGTGTGELFFGEGSRLTVL.

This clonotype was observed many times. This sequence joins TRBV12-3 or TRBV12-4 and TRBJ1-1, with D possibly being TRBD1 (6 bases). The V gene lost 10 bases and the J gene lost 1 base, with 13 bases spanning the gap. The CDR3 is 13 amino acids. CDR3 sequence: CATETGRNTEAFF. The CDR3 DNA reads TGTGCCACAGAGACAGGCCGGAACACTGAAGCTTTCTTT.

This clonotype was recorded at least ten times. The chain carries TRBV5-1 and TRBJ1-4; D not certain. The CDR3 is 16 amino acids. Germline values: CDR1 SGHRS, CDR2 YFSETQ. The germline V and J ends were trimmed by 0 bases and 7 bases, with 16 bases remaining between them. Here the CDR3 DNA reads TGCGCCAGCAGCTTGGTTCCTGACGGAACCCTTGAAAAACTGTTTTTT. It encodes CASSLVPDGTLEKLFF.

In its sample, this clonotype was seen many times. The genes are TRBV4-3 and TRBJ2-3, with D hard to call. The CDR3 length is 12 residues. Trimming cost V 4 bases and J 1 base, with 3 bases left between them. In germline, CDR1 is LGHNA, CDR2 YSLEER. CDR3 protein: CASSRGTDTQYF. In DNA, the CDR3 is TGCGCCAGCAGCCGGGGCACAGATACGCAGTATTTT.